This T cell receptor beta chain emerged from a study of OX40 agonist ivuxolimab in advanced cancers. Study summary: Ivuxolimab was delivered to patients intravenously every 2 weeks at doses spanning 0.01 to 10 mg/kg. Study-level findings and limits: In the 0.1 to 3.0 mg/kg range, CD4+ and CD8+ blood T cells had expanded clonally by week 6.

Produced via immunoSEQ multiplex PCR; TCRdb's table is partial and in-frame only. The sample gives tens of thousands of clones, roughly 84% of which show up once; less than 0.4% is in the top ten. This clone was detected once. Its antigen is unknown. This CDR3 is 13 amino acids long. CDR1 SGHTA and CDR2 FQGTGA come from the germline V gene. V was cut by 0 bases and J by 7 bases, with 7 bases left in between. The chain recombines TRBV7-3 with TRBJ2-1, with D unclear. The receptor comes from an adult with an advanced solid tumor such as melanoma, head and neck, liver or kidney cancer. Sequences were derived from CD4+ or CD8+ T cells sorted from blood, sampled in a trial of the OX40 agonist ivuxolimab. The CDR3 protein is CASSLTLPNEQFF. CDR3 DNA sequence: TGTGCCAGCAGCTTAACCCTCCCGAATGAGCAGTTCTTC.